The rows below give T cell receptor beta chains drawn from one sample of a study of shared clonotypes between healthy human individuals. Repertoires were generated with immunoSEQ multiplex PCR, while TCRdb's copy carries only in-frame clones and drops some. The sample gives around 2.1 million clones, 93% of which show up once; 1.5% to 2% is in the top ten. The sample comprised naive CD8+ T cells from PBMCs. The source is a man aged 18 to 30 in good health. Some clones in this sample may be carry-over from other donors' samples. Both conserved end residues are part of each CDR3. D genes are given only for firm matches. The size entry is marked missing in some rows and otherwise reads once, few, many or a size class.

v_gene	j_gene	abundance	d_gene	CDR3nt	CDR3aa
TRBV19	TRBJ2-7	-	-	TGTGCCAGTAGTAGATGGGACGTTACCTACGAGCAGTACTTC	CASSRWDVTYEQYF
TRBV27	TRBJ1-1	-	-	TGTGCCAGTGGGAGGCTTGGCACTGAAGCTTTCTTT	CASGRLGTEAFF
TRBV7-2	TRBJ2-3	-	-	TGTGCCAGCAGCAAGACTTTACGGGTGGACGGGACAATTCCTGATACGCAGTATTTT	CASSKTLRVDGTIPDTQYF
TRBV28	TRBJ2-5	-	-	TGTGCCAGCAGACAACCCCCCCAAGAGACCCAGTACTTC	CASRQPPQETQYF
TRBV29-1	TRBJ1-2	-	-	TGCAGCGTTGAACCTCCGGACGGAGTGGGAGGCTACACCTTC	CSVEPPDGVGGYTF
TRBV19	TRBJ2-7	-	TRBD2	TGTGCCAGTAGTACGGGACTAGCGGGAGACTACGAGCAGTACTTC	CASSTGLAGDYEQYF
TRBV4-1	TRBJ1-6	-	TRBD1	TGCGCCAGCAGCCCAATCTTCTCAGGGGGAAGCTCACCCCTCCACTTT	CASSPIFSGGSSPLHF
TRBV6-6	TRBJ2-1	once	-	TGTGCCAGCTTTGGGAATGAGCAGTTCTTC	CASFGNEQFF
TRBV27	TRBJ2-7	-	TRBD2	TGTGCCAGCAGTTTATCCTATGGGACTAGGACCTACGAGCAGTACTTC	CASSLSYGTRTYEQYF
TRBV25-1	TRBJ1-4	-	-	TGTGCCAGCAGTGAATCGGGGACCGTTAGAAATGAAAAACTGTTTTTT	CASSESGTVRNEKLFF
TRBV4-1	TRBJ1-1	-	-	TGCGCCAGCAGCCCCCCCGGCTCCCTGAACACTGAAGCTTTCTTT	CASSPPGSLNTEAFF
TRBV29-1	TRBJ2-3	-	-	TGCAGCGCTAAGGACGGCCTTAGCACAGATACGCAGTATTTT	CSAKDGLSTDTQYF
TRBV19	TRBJ1-1	once	-	TGTGCCAGCCGGACAGTGAACACTGAAGCTTTCTTT	CASRTVNTEAFF
TRBV27	TRBJ1-5	few	-	TGTGCCAGCAGTTTATCAGGGGTCGGGCAGCCCCAGCATTTT	CASSLSGVGQPQHF
TRBV13	TRBJ1-1	-	-	TGTGCCAGCACCCAATTTCGCACTGAAGCTTTCTTT	CASTQFRTEAFF
TRBV6-8	TRBJ2-6	-	-	TGTGCCAGCAGCTCCCTCAAGCCTGGGGCCAACGTCCTGACTTTC	CASSSLKPGANVLTF
TRBV5-1	TRBJ2-1	-	-	TGCGCGAGCGGAATGGGGGATTTCCCTTACAATGAGCAGTTCTTC	CASGMGDFPYNEQFF
TRBV9	TRBJ1-2	-	-	TGTGCCAGCAGCGTAGCCCCGGGAGGTAACTATGGCTACACCTTC	CASSVAPGGNYGYTF
TRBV5-4	TRBJ2-3	-	-	TGTGCCAGCAGCTCGAAGGACTCTCCCTATACGCAGTATTTT	CASSSKDSPYTQYF
TRBV28	TRBJ2-2	-	-	TGTGCCAGCAGTTTAGGGGAGGCCGGGGAGCTGTTTTTT	CASSLGEAGELFF
TRBV7-9	TRBJ2-3	-	TRBD2	TGTGCCAGCAGCCCCCTGACTAGCTTGTTGAGCACAGATACGCAGTATTTT	CASSPLTSLLSTDTQYF
TRBV13	TRBJ2-7	once	TRBD1	TGTGCCAGCAGCGTGCCGGGACAGGGCAGGCACGAGCAGTACTTC	CASSVPGQGRHEQYF
TRBV13	TRBJ2-7	-	TRBD2	TGTGCCAGCAGCTCCTATGCGGCGGGAGGGCCGAGAGACGAGCAGTACTTC	CASSSYAAGGPRDEQYF
TRBV5-5	TRBJ2-5	-	-	TGTGCCAGCAGCTCTTACACTCGCCCCGCTAGGGAGACCCAGTACTTC	CASSSYTRPARETQYF
TRBV27	TRBJ2-1	-	TRBD2	TGTGCCACGGGGGTGGGGGGGGCCTACAATGAGCAGTTCTTC	CATGVGGAYNEQFF
TRBV7-3	TRBJ2-2	-	-	TGTGCCAGCAGCTTCCTCTCTAACACCGGGGAGCTGTTTTTT	CASSFLSNTGELFF
TRBV7-3	TRBJ2-7	-	TRBD2	TGTGCCAGCAGCTGGACTAGCGGCTCATCCTACGAGCAGTACTTC	CASSWTSGSSYEQYF
TRBV27	TRBJ2-7	-	-	TGTGCCAGCCGAACCCCCGGGACATCCGGGGGCGAGCAGTACTTC	CASRTPGTSGGEQYF
TRBV10-3	TRBJ2-7	-	-	TGTGCCATCAGTGAGTCGGGCGAGCAGTACTTC	CAISESGEQYF
TRBV9	TRBJ2-3	-	-	TGTGCCAGCAGCGCAGGGGTAGCGGCCCGCACAGATACGCAGTATTTT	CASSAGVAARTDTQYF
TRBV28	TRBJ2-4	-	-	TGTGCCAGCAGTGGGACCCTTAGAATAGCCAAAAACATTCAGTACTTC	CASSGTLRIAKNIQYF
TRBV7-9	TRBJ2-5	-	-	TGTGCCAGCAGCCCAGGGGTCGCTACCGAAGAGACCCAGTACTTC	CASSPGVATEETQYF
TRBV28	TRBJ2-1	-	-	TGTGCCAGCACTATGAGGGGGAATGAGCAGTTCTTC	CASTMRGNEQFF
TRBV19	TRBJ1-2	-	TRBD1	TGTGCCAGTAGATCGGGACAGCTTTCTAACTATGGCTACACCTTC	CASRSGQLSNYGYTF
TRBV27	TRBJ2-7	-	-	TGTGCCAGCAGCCCGAGGGGGGCACCTTACTACGAGCAGTACTTC	CASSPRGAPYYEQYF
TRBV4-1	TRBJ2-1	-	TRBD1	TGCGCCAGCAGCCAGCCCCTGACAGGGGTCTCCTACAATGAGCAGTTCTTC	CASSQPLTGVSYNEQFF
TRBV27	TRBJ2-7	-	-	TGTGCCAGCAGTCCCTCCAGGGGGGTTATTTTCTACGAGCAGTACTTC	CASSPSRGVIFYEQYF
TRBV9	TRBJ1-1	few	TRBD1	TGTGCCAGCAGCCCTCTCCGAGGACAGGGGACTGGTACCTTTGAAGCTTTCTTT	CASSPLRGQGTGTFEAFF
TRBV30	TRBJ2-1	-	TRBD1	TGTGCCTGGATGACAGGGAATGAGCAGTTCTTC	CAWMTGNEQFF
TRBV28	TRBJ1-2	-	TRBD1	TGTGCCAGCAGCACTGACAGGGTCTATGGCTACACCTTC	CASSTDRVYGYTF
TRBV27	TRBJ2-7	-	-	TGTGCCAGCAGTTTTTTGGGCAGCTACGAGCAGTACTTC	CASSFLGSYEQYF
TRBV27	TRBJ2-7	-	TRBD2	TGTGCCAGCAGTGTACTTCTAGCGGGAGATTCCTACGAGCAGTACTTC	CASSVLLAGDSYEQYF
TRBV6-5	TRBJ1-1	-	-	TGTGCCAGCAGTTGGCAGGCGAACACTGAAGCTTTCTTT	CASSWQANTEAFF
TRBV7-9	TRBJ2-1	-	-	TGTGCCAGCAGCCTACTCTTTGGTGGCAATGAGCAGTTCTTC	CASSLLFGGNEQFF
TRBV5-1	TRBJ2-7	-	-	TGCGCCAGCAGCTCGGGAAGGGACGAGCAGTACTTC	CASSSGRDEQYF
TRBV7-2	TRBJ2-2	-	-	TGTGCCAGCAGCTTTAGTGACTCCTGGGGGGAGCTGTTTTTT	CASSFSDSWGELFF
TRBV27	TRBJ2-7	-	TRBD1	TGTGCCAGCAGGTTGACAGGGGCCTACGAGCAGTACTTC	CASRLTGAYEQYF
TRBV7-6	TRBJ2-7	-	TRBD2	TGTGCCAGCAGCCCCCTGGGGCTAGCGGGGTACTACGAGCAGTACTTC	CASSPLGLAGYYEQYF
TRBV7-2	TRBJ2-1	-	TRBD2	TGTGCCAGCAGCCCCGCTTTAGCGGGAGCTAGGTACAATGAGCAGTTCTTC	CASSPALAGARYNEQFF
TRBV7-2	TRBJ2-1	-	-	TGTGCCAGCAGCCCGGTTAAGTGGTACAATGAGCAGTTCTTC	CASSPVKWYNEQFF
TRBV27	TRBJ2-2	-	TRBD1	TGTGCCAGCAGCGGCCTGGGGACAGGGGGAGTGGAGGAGCTGTTTTTT	CASSGLGTGGVEELFF
TRBV10-3	TRBJ2-3	-	-	TGTGCCATCAGTGAGTCGACGGCCCCCGGGGCGTATTTT	CAISESTAPGAYF
TRBV28	TRBJ1-2	once	-	TGTGCCAGCAGTTTATTAGTAGGGAAGGTTGGCTACACCTTC	CASSLLVGKVGYTF